Shown below are 25 T cell receptor beta chains from a single sample sequenced in a study of T cell clonality in common variable immunodeficiency. The assay was immunoSEQ multiplex PCR, and TCRdb's table has in-frame clones only and misses some. Observed in the sample are about 33,000 clones, none of them singletons. Study-wide results and limits: Fewer deletions and N-nucleotide insertions were reportedly seen in common variable immunodeficiency TCR beta sequences.

No antigen is known for these receptors. Material: peripheral blood mononuclear cells. The receptors here all came from a human donor with common variable immunodeficiency.

With regard to this clone: The sequence runs out 3 residues before the end of the CDR3; the remainder is reconstructed from the germline J gene. The gene calls are TRBV7-9 and TRBJ2-7; D gene unclear. This CDR3 region has 13 residues. V was shortened by 5 bases and J by 0 bases, with 8 bases between the two germline ends. CDR1 SEHNR and CDR2 FQNEAQ come from the germline V gene (reference sequence). The CDR3 bases that were read are TGTGCCAGCAGCCCAACAAGCTCCTACGAG. It yields the protein CASSPTSSYE. From start to end, the CDR3 is CASSPTSSYEQYF.

Concerning this clone itself: The CDR3 extends 3 residues past the end of the read, so its final part is completed from the germline J gene. The genes are TRBV19 and TRBJ1-2, with D uncertain. This CDR3 contains 13 residues. Germline loops: CDR1 LNHDA, CDR2 SQIVND (reference sequence). V was shortened by 6 bases and J by 0 bases, with 8 bases between the two germline ends. The DNA read from the CDR3 is TGTGCCAGTAGAGGCGGCTCTAACTATGGC. Its translation is CASRGGSNYG. The CDR3 as a whole reads CASRGGSNYGYTF.

A few counts support this clone. The DNA ends 3 residues before the CDR3 does, and the rest of the CDR3 is filled in from the germline J gene. V gene TRBV19 combines with J gene TRBJ2-4, with D uncertain. The germline CDR1 and CDR2 sequences are LNHDA and SQIVND (reference sequence). The CDR3 runs 14 residues. CDR3 DNA (partial): TGTGCCAGTAGTATCCGCGGTAGAAAACAAATT. Protein sequence: CASSIRGRKQI. The entire CDR3 protein is CASSIRGRKQIQYF.

In regard to this clone: The read comes to an end 3 residues before the CDR3 does, leaving the germline J gene to fill in the end. V and J are TRBV30 and TRBJ1-2; 7 bases agree with TRBD1. This CDR3 has 11 amino acids. Germline loops: CDR1 GTSNPN, CDR2 SVGIG (reference sequence). J gave up 4 bases and V 7 bases, and 3 bases lay outside the gene matches. CDR3 protein: CALRGPYGYTF. The CDR3 bases that were read are TGTGCCTTGAGGGGGCCCTATGGC.

The covered CDR3 bases are TGTGCCTGGAGAGCAGCCCGACAGGGATTAAATGAAAAA. Residues: CAWRAARQGLNEK. The complete CDR3 sequence is CAWRAARQGLNEKLFF. The genes are TRBV30 and TRBJ1-4, with 7 bases identical to TRBD1. Sequencing ends 3 residues short of the CDR3 end; the germline J gene provides the rest. This CDR3 spans 16 amino acids. Germline V lookup: CDR1 GTSNPN, CDR2 SVGIG (reference sequence). After removal of 3 bases from V and 5 bases from J, the junction contained 12 bases not matched to a gene.

This clone has only a few counts. The CDR3 is cut off 3 residues early in the read; its end comes from the germline J gene. The V gene is TRBV20-1, the J gene TRBJ2-7; 7 bases match TRBD1. The trim removed 8 bases at V and 6 bases at J, leaving 19 bases unmatched. CDR1 is DFQATT, CDR2 SNEGSKA, per germline (reference sequence). This CDR3 has 15 amino acids. CDR3: CSCTVAGGYHGEQYF. Partial CDR3 DNA: TGCAGTTGCACCGTTGCAGGGGGATACCATGGCGAG.

This clone was found many times. With the read ending 3 residues before the CDR3 end, the germline J gene is used to fill in that end. The rearrangement uses TRBV6-4 and TRBJ1-1, with D uncertain. This CDR3 contains 15 residues. The germline V and J ends were trimmed by 6 bases and 3 bases, with 17 bases remaining between them. Germline V lookup: CDR1 MRHNA, CDR2 SNTAGT. CDR3 amino acids: CASSKSGQLDTEAFF. The sequenced part of the CDR3 DNA is TGTGCCAGCAGCAAAAGCGGGCAGCTGGACACTGAA.

With respect to this clone: The DNA ends 3 residues before the CDR3 does, and the rest of the CDR3 is filled in from the germline J gene. This sequence joins TRBV18 and TRBJ1-4; a possible D gene is TRBD1 (6 bases). The V end was cut by 4 bases, the J end by 8 bases, with 14 bases between. CDR3 length equals 14 residues. Germline loops: CDR1 KGHSH, CDR2 LQKENI. The CDR3 is CASSHSDRREKLFF. CDR3 DNA (partial): TGTGCCAGCTCACACTCCGACAGGCGAGAAAAA.

This clone occurred many times. The CDR3 is cut off 3 residues early in the read; its end comes from the germline J gene. The rearrangement joins TRBV20-1 to TRBJ1-4, with TRBD1 matching over 9 bases. V was pared by 5 bases and J by 8 bases, with 9 bases of the junction left unmatched. The CDR3 spans 14 residues. Germline values: CDR1 DFQATT, CDR2 SNEGSKA (reference sequence). CDR3 amino acids: CSASPGQGEEKLFF. The CDR3 DNA, read in part, is TGCAGTGCTTCACCGGGACAGGGTGAAGAAAAA.

This clone occurred a few times. Read coverage stops 3 residues before the CDR3 terminus; the germline J gene supplies the remainder. This rearrangement joins TRBV2 to TRBJ2-7; 15 bases are shared with TRBD2. Germline-derived CDR1 and CDR2 are SNHLY and FYNNEI. V was pared by 6 bases and J by 3 bases, with 0 bases of the junction left unmatched. The CDR3 sequence is 14 residues long. CDR3 loop: CASRGLAGGYEQYF. Incomplete CDR3 DNA: TGTGCCAGCAGGGGACTAGCGGGGGGCTACGAG.

This clone was found a few times. Partial CDR3 DNA: TGTGCCAGCTCACCGGGACTAGCGGGAGCTTCAGGGTACAATGAG. This gives the protein CASSPGLAGASGYNE. The full CDR3 sequence reads CASSPGLAGASGYNEQFF. V gene TRBV18 combines with J gene TRBJ2-1; 14 bases match TRBD2. The sequenced fragment ends 3 residues before the CDR3 boundary, so the rest is inferred from the germline J gene. The CDR3 covers 18 residues. Trimming removed 3 bases from V and 4 bases from J; junction bases left unmatched: 8. CDR1 and CDR2 from the germline V gene are KGHSH and LQKENI.

The table lists this clone with many counts. The read terminates 3 residues before the CDR3 end, so the remaining end is supplied by the germline J gene. This rearrangement joins TRBV6-1 to TRBJ1-5, with 9 bases identical to TRBD1. After removal of 4 bases from V and 6 bases from J, the junction contained 7 bases not matched to a gene. CDR1 MNHNS and CDR2 SASEGT come from the germline V gene. This CDR3 has 15 residues. CDR3 DNA (partial): TGTGCCAGCAGTGCCGGGACAGGGAAGAGTCAGCCC. Protein: CASSAGTGKSQP. The entire CDR3 reads CASSAGTGKSQPQHF.

To note about this clone: From the germline J gene comes the end of the CDR3, since the read stops 3 residues before it. The chain recombines TRBV19 with TRBJ2-4; 7 positions match TRBD1. This CDR3 spans 16 amino acids. The germline gives CDR1 LNHDA, CDR2 SQIVND (reference sequence). The ends lost 5 bases at V and 4 bases at J; junction bases unmatched: 11. CDR3 region: CASSPPPGQAKNIQYF. The part of the CDR3 DNA that was read is TGTGCCAGTAGTCCGCCCCCTGGACAGGCAAAAAACATT.

This clone appeared many times. Sequencing ends 3 residues short of the CDR3 end; the germline J gene provides the rest. The chain has TRBV20-1 and TRBJ2-3; TRBD2 matches at 8 bases. This CDR3 contains 16 residues. Per germline, CDR1 DFQATT and CDR2 SNEGSKA (reference sequence). Trimming cost V 0 bases and J 1 base; bases outside gene matches: 6. CDR3 DNA, as far as it was read: TGCAGTGCTAGAGAACCCGGGGGGGCCGGCACAGATACG. Protein product: CSAREPGGAGTDT. The whole CDR3 protein reads CSAREPGGAGTDTQYF.

This clone has a handful of counts. With the read ending 3 residues before the CDR3 end, the germline J gene is used to fill in that end. The chain is built from TRBV7-3 and TRBJ2-7, with TRBD2 matching 7 bases. Trimming took 2 bases from V and 6 from J; bases not matched to a gene: 4. The CDR3 has 13 residues. Germline assignment: CDR1 SGHTA and CDR2 FQGTGA. This CDR3 is CASSLLGGGEQYF. Incomplete CDR3 DNA: TGTGCCAGCAGCTTACTCGGCGGGGGCGAG.

CDR3 region: CASSAPDPLGGSYEQYF. The sequenced CDR3 bases are TGTGCCAGCAGCGCCCCCGATCCGCTAGGTGGGTCCTACGAG. V and J are TRBV2 and TRBJ2-7, with D hard to call. The CDR3 end lies 3 residues beyond the end of the read and is filled in from the germline J gene. Germline CDR1 reads SNHLY; CDR2 reads FYNNEI. The CDR3 totals 17 residues. The germline V and J ends were trimmed by 6 bases and 1 base, with 22 bases remaining between them.

Concerning this clone: The CDR3 end falls 3 residues outside the read, so it is completed with the germline J gene. This chain links TRBV18 with TRBJ1-6; D gene uncertain. This CDR3 has 15 amino acids. The V end lost 5 bases, the J end lost 10 bases, and 18 bases lay between the germline ends. CDR1 is KGHSH and CDR2 is LQKENI in the germline V gene. The part of the CDR3 DNA that was read is TGTGCCAGCTCATCCGCAGGCCTCCCGGGGTCACCC. It yields the protein CASSSAGLPGSP. The whole CDR3 is CASSSAGLPGSPLHF.

This clone was found many times. The read ends 3 residues before the CDR3 terminus; that terminus is restored from the germline J gene. V usage is TRBV9 and J usage is TRBJ1-6, with D tentatively TRBD1 (5 bases). V lost 3 bases to trimming and J lost 5 bases, with 12 bases between them. Per germline, CDR1 SGDLS and CDR2 YYNGEE. The CDR3 is 15 residues long. CDR3 sequence reads: CASSAPGGDNSPLHF. The part of the CDR3 DNA that was read is TGTGCCAGCAGCGCCCCCGGGGGGGATAATTCACCC.

This clone was counted a few times. From the germline J gene comes the end of the CDR3, since the read stops 3 residues before it. The V and J genes are TRBV2 and TRBJ2-5; TRBD1 agrees at 9 bases. From germline, CDR1 is SNHLY and CDR2 FYNNEI. V lost 4 bases to trimming and J lost 5 bases; unmatched junction nucleotides: 14. The CDR3 runs to 17 residues. The covered CDR3 bases are TGTGCCAGCAGTGCCCACCCGGGACAGGGATTCGGGGAGACC. Its translation is CASSAHPGQGFGET. The CDR3 in full is CASSAHPGQGFGETQYF. The full variable domain, in which reference TRBV2 and TRBJ2-5 provide the parts outside the CDR3, is EPEVTQTPSHQVTQMGQEVILRCVPISNHLYFYWYRQILGQKVEFLVSFYNNEISEKSEIFDDQFSVERPDGSNFTLKIRSTKLEDSAMYFCASSAHPGQGFGETQYFGPGTRLLVL.

This clone was detected many times. The read ends 3 residues early relative to the CDR3; the germline J gene fills the gap. The chain joins TRBV20-1 to TRBJ2-2, with D perhaps matching TRBD1 (6 bases). Germline V CDR1 and CDR2: DFQATT, SNEGSKA (reference sequence). The V gene lost 0 bases and the J gene lost 4 bases, with 15 bases spanning the gap. This CDR3 region has 16 residues. CDR3 bases read: TGCAGTGCTAGAGACTCCGGAACAGGGAGCACCGGGGAG. It specifies CSARDSGTGSTGE. The whole CDR3 protein reads CSARDSGTGSTGELFF.

Notes on this clone: The read falls 3 residues short of the CDR3 end, and the missing part is taken from the germline J gene. The rearrangement joins TRBV20-1 to TRBJ1-5; D is possibly TRBD1 (5 bases). The CDR3 length is 13 residues. Trimming shortened V by 1 base and J by 3 bases, and 7 bases separated the two germline ends. CDR1 is DFQATT and CDR2 is SNEGSKA in the germline V gene (reference sequence). The CDR3 DNA, read in part, is TGCAGTGCTAGAGCTGGGGCCAATCAGCCC. Its protein is CSARAGANQP. The CDR3 in its entirety is CSARAGANQPQHF.

This clone was seen repeatedly, ten times or more. The read stops 3 residues short of the end of the CDR3; the missing end is completed from the germline J gene. The chain links TRBV9 to TRBJ2-7; 7 bases are shared with TRBD1. The CDR3 is 12 amino acids. V shed 4 bases, J shed 6 bases, and the junction held 4 bases outside the gene matches. From germline, CDR1 is SGDLS and CDR2 YYNGEE. The CDR3 protein is CASSPTGSEQYF. The DNA read from the CDR3 is TGTGCCAGCAGCCCGACAGGGTCCGAG.

This clone was detected ten times or more. CDR3 DNA (partial): TGTGCCAGCAGCCAAGGCGGCAATGAG. Amino acids: CASSQGGNE. The CDR3 in its entirety is CASSQGGNEQFF. This chain uses TRBV14 with TRBJ2-1; no clear D. The observed sequence ends 3 residues before the CDR3 terminus, with the missing tail filled in from the germline J gene. This CDR3 region has 12 residues. In germline, CDR1 is SGHDN, CDR2 FVKESK. V was cut by 1 base and J by 6 bases, with 4 bases left in between.

This clone was seen a few times. From the germline J gene comes the end of the CDR3, since the read stops 3 residues before it. V and J are TRBV5-1 and TRBJ1-6; D gene uncertain. Germline CDR1 SGHRS, CDR2 YFSETQ. The CDR3 runs to 14 residues. The V end lost 4 bases, the J end lost 5 bases, and 10 bases lay between the germline ends. The CDR3 bases that were read are TGCGCCAGCAGCCCAGGCTACAATAATTCACCC. As protein: CASSPGYNNSP. The full CDR3 protein reads CASSPGYNNSPLHF.

This clone was detected many times. Coverage ceases 3 residues before the CDR3 finishes, and the germline J gene fills in the end. The chain combines TRBV6-4 with TRBJ2-7, with D perhaps matching TRBD1 (5 bases). The germline V and J ends were trimmed by 7 bases and 1 base, with 17 bases remaining between them. The length of the CDR3 is 15 residues. Germline-derived CDR1 and CDR2 are MRHNA and SNTAGT. Here the CDR3 reads CASTHGRTPSYEQYF. The sequenced CDR3 bases are TGTGCCAGCACCCACGGACGGACACCATCCTACGAG.